A single sample gave rise to the 13 T cell receptor beta chains below, sequenced in a study of cytomegalovirus exposure and HLA in healthy donors. Use of 60 Vbeta and 13 Jbeta primers characterized the PCR. Profiled with immunoSEQ multiplex PCR; TCRdb holds only in-frame clones, not every one. The profile shows 80,000 to 100,000 clones, about four fifths of them singletons. Sequencing was performed on PBMCs. These receptors were collected from a female donor in good health and CMV-seropositive.

The chain couples TRBV5-1 to TRBJ2-7; TRBD2 matches at 12 bases. Trimming removed 3 bases from V and 2 bases from J; junction bases left unmatched: 3. This CDR3 contains 15 residues. The germline V gene has CDR1 SGHRS and CDR2 YFSETQ. The CDR3 region is CASSSGLAGTYEQYF. The DNA of the CDR3 is TGCGCCAGCAGCTCAGGACTAGCGGGGACCTACGAGCAGTACTTC.

This clone was recorded a few times. The chain carries TRBV28 and TRBJ2-7, with 9 bases aligning to TRBD1. Per the germline V gene, CDR1 is MDHEN and CDR2 is SYDVKM. Losses at the gene ends were 6 bases for V and 4 bases for J; bases not matched to a gene: 13. The CDR3 covers 16 residues. CDR3 region: CASRSIAGTGWYEQYF. CDR3 sequence (DNA): TGTGCCAGCAGATCCATCGCCGGGACAGGGTGGTACGAGCAGTACTTC.

This clone was found a few times. A read error may produce the germline difference seen at one junction end. The V call is TRBV5-6, the J call TRBJ2-7; D perhaps matches TRBD1 (5 bases). The germline V gene encodes CDR1 SGHDT and CDR2 YYEEEE. CDR3 length: 15 amino acids. The CDR3 loop reads CASSLYQGRFYGQYF. The CDR3 DNA sequence: TGTGCCAGCAGCTTGTACCAGGGTAGATTCTACGGGCAGTACTTC.

This rearrangement joins TRBV15 to TRBJ2-4, with 7 bases that match TRBD1. The CDR3 contains 16 residues. The trim removed 1 base at V and 1 base at J, leaving 4 bases unmatched. Germline V gene data show CDR1 as LNHNV and CDR2 as YYDKDF (reference sequence). The CDR3 loop reads CATSRAGTVAKNIQYF. For the CDR3, the DNA is TGTGCCACCAGCAGAGCTGGGACAGTGGCCAAAAACATTCAGTACTTC.

In this sample, this clone turned up a few times. The chain carries TRBV10-3 and TRBJ2-7, with TRBD2 as a possible D gene (5 bases). The length of the CDR3 is 12 residues. CDR1 and CDR2 from the germline V gene are ENHRY and SYGVKD. The V gene lost 8 bases and the J gene lost 0 bases, with 8 bases spanning the gap. In nucleotides, the CDR3 is TGTGCCATCTCGGGGTTCTCCTACGAGCAGTACTTC. Amino acid sequence: CAISGFSYEQYF.

This chain links TRBV5-4 with TRBJ2-3; 7 bases align to TRBD2. The CDR3 runs 16 residues. The germline V gene encodes CDR1 SGHNT and CDR2 YYREEE (reference sequence). The ends lost 0 bases at V and 5 bases at J; junction bases unmatched: 9. In DNA form, the CDR3 reads TGTGCCAGCAGCTTGGCCGGGGCGGGAGTGGTAGATACGCAGTATTTT. This encodes CASSLAGAGVVDTQYF.

The V call is TRBV7-9, the J call TRBJ2-4, with 8 bases matching TRBD2. The CDR3 is made up of 17 amino acids. V lost 6 bases and J lost 0; bases outside the gene matches: 10. Germline lookup yields CDR1 SEHNR and CDR2 FQNEAQ (reference sequence). CDR3: CASSHTGAGVAKNIQYF. In nucleotides, the CDR3 is TGTGCCAGCAGTCATACGGGAGCGGGGGTAGCCAAAAACATTCAGTACTTC.

The V call is TRBV25-1, the J call TRBJ2-2; unclear D gene. Trimming took 9 bases from V and 1 from J, leaving 9 bases between them. Looked up from germline, CDR1 is MGHDK and CDR2 is SYGVNS. This CDR3 is built from 13 residues. CDR3 sequence: CASLNMNTGELFF. CDR3 bases: TGTGCCAGTCTTAACATGAACACCGGGGAGCTGTTTTTT. The full variable domain, with the rest looked up from reference TRBV25-1 and TRBJ2-2, is EADIYQTPRYLVIGTGKKITLECSQTMGHDKMYWYQQDPGMELHLIHYSYGVNSTEKGDLSSESTVSRIRTEHFPLTLESARPSHTSQYLCASLNMNTGELFFGEGSRLTVL.

V gene TRBV7-9 combines with J gene TRBJ1-4; no reliable D call. The germline V and J ends were trimmed by 2 bases and 0 bases, with 19 bases remaining between them. Germline V gene lookup returns CDR1 SEHNR and CDR2 FQNEAQ (reference sequence). The CDR3 extends over 19 amino acids. CDR3 coding DNA: TGTGCCAGCAGCTTACTGTCCGGGGTGCGACGGGCAACTAATGAAAAACTGTTTTTT. This sequence encodes CASSLLSGVRRATNEKLFF.

Only a few counts were recorded for this clone. The chain is built from TRBV7-9 and TRBJ1-1, with D possibly matching TRBD1 (5 bases). Trimming shortened V by 2 bases and J by 6 bases, and 7 bases separated the two germline ends. The CDR3 is made up of 12 amino acids. Germline V CDR1 and CDR2: SEHNR, FQNEAQ (reference sequence). The CDR3 here is CASSLRGSEAFF. CDR3 nucleotide sequence: TGTGCCAGCAGCTTACGGGGGTCTGAAGCTTTCTTT.

The chain has TRBV19 and TRBJ2-2; TRBD2 aligns across 7 bases. Trimming cost V 5 bases and J 2 bases; bases outside gene matches: 8. The CDR3 covers 16 residues. Germline-derived CDR1 and CDR2 are LNHDA and SQIVND (reference sequence). The CDR3 spells CASSYSGRPNTGELFF. The CDR3 coding sequence is TGTGCCAGTAGTTACTCCGGGAGGCCCAACACCGGGGAGCTGTTTTTT.

V gene TRBV10-3 combines with J gene TRBJ2-1; 7 positions match TRBD2. J lost 2 bases, V lost 5 bases, and 3 bases had no gene match. This CDR3 is built from 14 residues. Germline V gene data show CDR1 as ENHRY and CDR2 as SYGVKD. CDR3 coding DNA: TGTGCCATCAGTAGCAGCGGGGCCTACAATGAGCAGTTCTTC. It translates to CAISSSGAYNEQFF.

This chain links TRBV28 with TRBJ1-1; perhaps TRBD1 as D (5 bases). Germline CDR1 reads MDHEN; CDR2 reads SYDVKM. V shed 1 base and J shed 7 bases, with 7 bases lying between them. This CDR3 is built from 12 residues. The CDR3 bases are TGTGCCAGCAGTTTATTAGACAGTGAAGCTTTCTTT. Translating gives CASSLLDSEAFF.